One T cell receptor (beta chain) is described in this entry. It has no known antigen specificity. The record has no base qualities; no much larger clone is one base away. The data were obtained in a study of cytotoxic CD8 clonotypes in ibrutinib-treated CLL (dated by TCRdb to about 2021). Describing the broader study: The cohort had eleven to twelve relapsed/refractory and approximately 14 treatment-naive patients; 17 were IGHV unmutated. Responses were partial in some 24 patients and complete in 2; after median around 65 months follow-up, some 15 stayed in remission and some twelve progressed. Longitudinal samples were obtainable from about 30% of the roughly 90 participants in the trial. Patients were still on ibrutinib when every remission and progressive disease sample was collected. Response samples were taken after a median of 12 months on treatment, ranging from roughly 6 to 36 months. Cryopreserved peripheral blood mononuclear cells were collected at three points: before therapy, at response, and at either sustained remission or disease progression. An average of around 260,000 productive templates and roughly 94,000 productive rearrangements was obtained per sample.

On a MiSeq, deep resolution sequencing aimed for a depth between 1 in 1 million and 1 in 200,000 T cells, with each clonotype covered 10x on average. The immunoSEQ hsTCRB Kit was used to generate TCR beta libraries. As for the original processing: Data were analyzed with ImmunoSEQ Data Assistant and ImmunoSEQ Analyzer, with V, D and J genes assigned per IMGT definitions. Clonality, which ranges from 0 to 1, was calculated as one minus the normalized Shannon entropy of productive rearrangement frequencies. Only overrepresented clonotypes making up at least 0.05% of each patient's repertoire were included in the public clonotype analysis. Some 13 repertoires from age-matched healthy donors, obtained from immuneACCESS, served as clonality controls. TCRdb re-hosts the immuneACCESS table, in-frame sequences only. Its copies lack some clones; in the studies checked, an unresolved V gene accounts for under half of them, and the cause for the rest is not known. V and J calls plus clone size are reproduced from that table; the DNA served to infer D and trimming. The sample yields around 42,000 clones; just over 65% were counted once. The top ten hold approximately 21% of the sample.

The time point label on this specimen signifies: 24 months on ibrutinib. Roughly 2 micrograms of genomic DNA were extracted from cryopreserved PBMCs for TCR beta library preparation. Longitudinal blood samples from CLL patients on ibrutinib monotherapy were analyzed using high-throughput TCR beta sequencing. The patients were enrolled in a single-center, open-label phase 2 trial of ibrutinib monotherapy. Broad study findings and their caveats: Sustained-remission and progressing patients did not have matched sampling times, and lymph node repertoires were not examined. Clonality increased at ibrutinib response, stayed stable in sustained remission, and fell back toward baseline at progression. Public clonotypes were found to be uncommon and were observed to contract or remain stable during treatment; the increase in clonality was shown to reflect expansion of private clonotypes at ibrutinib response. Baseline clonality was found to be higher than that of age-matched healthy donors and was strongly correlated with circulating CD8+ T-cell counts.

The V end loses 4 bases and the J end loses 2 bases, and a stretch of 9 bases separates them. The CDR3 holds 14 amino acids from the cysteine to the phenylalanine. Here the CDR3 DNA is all that survives: 42 bases in frame from base 1. According to the germline V gene, CDR1 reads MNHNS and CDR2 reads SASEGT. This chain joins TRBV6-1 to TRBJ1-5; the D gene lacks a confident call. The source of this sequence is a human donor with chronic lymphocytic leukemia. The source was PBMCs, collected after 24 months of ibrutinib treatment. The DNA is TGTGCCAGCAGTGGAGAAAGGGGCAATCAGCCCCAGCATTTT. Translated, this is CASSGERGNQPQHF.